This TCR beta chain originates from a study of shared clonotypes between healthy human individuals. V was cut by 1 base and J by 0 bases, with 9 bases left in between. The length of the CDR3 is 16 residues. The germline CDR1 and CDR2 sequences are LNHNV and YYDKDF (reference sequence). TCRdb's table, derived via immunoSEQ multiplex PCR, lists solely in-frame clones and lacks some. The sample has some 2,000,000 clones, about 94% seen once. A word on this clone: This same CDR3 is encoded by further DNA sequences in the sample.

CD45RO negativity and positive selection for CCR7 defined naive CD8 cells, a population that excluded terminally differentiated effector memory CD45RA+ cells. Sequenced: naive CD8+ T cells sorted from blood. The source is a young man in good health. J is TRBJ1-4 and V is TRBV15; D is perhaps TRBD1 (5 bases). The CDR3 region is CATSRARGTTNEKLFF. For the CDR3, the DNA is TGTGCCACCAGCAGAGCCCGGGGGACAACTAATGAAAAACTGTTTTTT.